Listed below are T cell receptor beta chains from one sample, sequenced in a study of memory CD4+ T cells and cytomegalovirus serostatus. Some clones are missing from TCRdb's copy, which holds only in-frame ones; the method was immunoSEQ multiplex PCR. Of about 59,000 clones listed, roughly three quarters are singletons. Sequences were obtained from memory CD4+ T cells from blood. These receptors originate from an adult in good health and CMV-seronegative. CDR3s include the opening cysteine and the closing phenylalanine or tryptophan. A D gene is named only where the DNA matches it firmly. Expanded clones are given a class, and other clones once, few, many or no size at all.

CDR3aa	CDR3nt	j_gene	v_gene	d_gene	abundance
CASRMAGLHEQYF	TGTGCCAGTAGAATGGCAGGACTACACGAGCAGTACTTC	TRBJ2-7	TRBV19	-	-
CASSPVKGSGPERETQYF	TGTGCCAGCAGCCCGGTTAAAGGAAGCGGCCCCGAGAGGGAGACCCAGTACTTC	TRBJ2-5	TRBV11-3	-	-
CASNRGGGSYNEQFF	TGTGCCAGCAACCGCGGGGGGGGTTCCTACAATGAGCAGTTCTTC	TRBJ2-1	TRBV6-1	TRBD2	-
CASRITGTPTYNEQFF	TGTGCCAGCAGGATTACCGGGACACCAACCTACAATGAGCAGTTCTTC	TRBJ2-1	TRBV2	-	-
CATTLGGRAGFATDTQYF	TGTGCCACCACGCTGGGCGGGAGGGCCGGTTTCGCGACAGATACGCAGTATTTT	TRBJ2-3	TRBV7-2	TRBD2	-
CASSTSGTGDYEQYF	TGTGCCAGCAGTACCTCCGGGACAGGTGATTACGAGCAGTACTTC	TRBJ2-7	TRBV6-6	TRBD1	-
CASSQDVRTLTYEQYF	TGTGCCAGCAGCCAAGATGTGAGGACTTTAACCTACGAGCAGTACTTC	TRBJ2-7	TRBV4-2	-	once
CSSRQGDGEKLFF	TGCAGCTCTAGACAGGGTGACGGTGAAAAACTGTTTTTT	TRBJ1-4	TRBV29-1	TRBD1	once
CSADSPWEQFF	TGCAGTGCAGATTCCCCCTGGGAGCAGTTCTTC	TRBJ2-1	TRBV20-1	-	-
CASSPRALRNTEAFF	TGTGCCAGCAGTCCTCGGGCCTTAAGGAACACTGAAGCTTTCTTT	TRBJ1-1	TRBV27	-	-
CSALRAVEQYF	TGCAGTGCCCTCAGGGCGGTCGAGCAGTACTTC	TRBJ2-7	TRBV20-1	-	-
CASRTSGNWGTDTQYF	TGCGCCAGCCGGACTAGCGGGAATTGGGGAACAGATACGCAGTATTTT	TRBJ2-3	TRBV5-1	TRBD2	-
CASSPGTVTGGYTF	TGTGCCAGCAGTCCCGGGACAGTGACAGGTGGCTACACCTTC	TRBJ1-2	TRBV2	TRBD1	-
CASSLSAPGTVAYEQYF	TGTGCCAGCAGCCTCTCAGCTCCCGGGACAGTGGCCTACGAGCAGTACTTC	TRBJ2-7	TRBV5-5	TRBD1	-
CASSLVGPTEAFF	TGTGCCAGCAGCTTGGTCGGGCCCACTGAAGCTTTCTTT	TRBJ1-1	TRBV5-6	-	once
CASKAESYGQYF	TGTGCCAGCAAGGCAGAATCCTACGGGCAGTACTTC	TRBJ2-7	TRBV2	-	-
CASSADDPLGFATFSYNEQFF	TGTGCCAGCAGTGCCGACGATCCGTTGGGGTTCGCTACCTTCTCCTACAATGAGCAGTTCTTC	TRBJ2-1	TRBV27	-	-
CASSNRQAANYGYTF	TGTGCCAGCAGTAACCGACAGGCAGCTAACTATGGCTACACCTTC	TRBJ1-2	TRBV6-5	-	once
CASSMYSSGANVLTF	TGTGCCAGTAGTATGTACAGCTCTGGGGCCAACGTCCTGACTTTC	TRBJ2-6	TRBV19	-	few
CASSVGPSGSNEQFF	TGTGCCAGCAGCGTAGGCCCTAGCGGGAGTAATGAGCAGTTCTTC	TRBJ2-1	TRBV9	TRBD2	-
CASSYQGSKNIQYF	TGTGCCAGCTCATATCAGGGGTCAAAAAACATTCAGTACTTC	TRBJ2-4	TRBV18	-	-
CASSPEQEIRYEQYF	TGTGCCAGCAGCCCGGAGCAGGAGATCCGCTACGAGCAGTACTTC	TRBJ2-7	TRBV6-6	-	-
CASCRQDQETQYF	TGTGCCAGCTGTAGACAGGACCAAGAGACCCAGTACTTC	TRBJ2-5	TRBV19	-	-